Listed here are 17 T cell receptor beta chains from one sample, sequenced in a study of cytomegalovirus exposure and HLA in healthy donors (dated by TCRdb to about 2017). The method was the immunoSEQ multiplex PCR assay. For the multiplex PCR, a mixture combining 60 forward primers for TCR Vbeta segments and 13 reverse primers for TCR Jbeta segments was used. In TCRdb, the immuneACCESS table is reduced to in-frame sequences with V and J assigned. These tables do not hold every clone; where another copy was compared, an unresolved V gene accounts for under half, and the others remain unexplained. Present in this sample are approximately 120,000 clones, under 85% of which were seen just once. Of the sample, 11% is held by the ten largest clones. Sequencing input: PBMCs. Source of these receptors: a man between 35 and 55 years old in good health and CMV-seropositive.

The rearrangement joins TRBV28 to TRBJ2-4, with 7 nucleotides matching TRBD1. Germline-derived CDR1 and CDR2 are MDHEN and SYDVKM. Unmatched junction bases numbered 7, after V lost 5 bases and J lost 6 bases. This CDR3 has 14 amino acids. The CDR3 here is CASSPSDRPNIQYF. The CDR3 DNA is TGTGCCAGCAGTCCCTCGGACAGGCCAAACATTCAGTACTTC.

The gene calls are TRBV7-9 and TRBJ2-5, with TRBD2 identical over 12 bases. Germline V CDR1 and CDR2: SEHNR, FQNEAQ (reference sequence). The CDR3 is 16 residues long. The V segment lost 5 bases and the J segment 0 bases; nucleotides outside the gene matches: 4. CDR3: CASSPRLAGDQETQYF. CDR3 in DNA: TGTGCCAGCAGCCCCCGACTAGCGGGGGACCAAGAGACCCAGTACTTC. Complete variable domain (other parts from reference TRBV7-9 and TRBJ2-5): DTGVSQNPRHKITKRGQNVTFRCDPISEHNRLYWYRQTLGQGPEFLTYFQNEAQLEKSRLLSDRFSAERPKGSFSTLEIQRTEQGDSAMYLCASSPRLAGDQETQYFGPGTRLLVL.

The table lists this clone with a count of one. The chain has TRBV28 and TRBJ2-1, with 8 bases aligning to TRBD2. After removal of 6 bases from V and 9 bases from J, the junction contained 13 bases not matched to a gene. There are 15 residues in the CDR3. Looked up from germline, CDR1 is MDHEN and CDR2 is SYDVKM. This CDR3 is CASSSPGGGKSEQFF. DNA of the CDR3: TGTGCCAGCAGCAGTCCGGGCGGGGGGAAGTCTGAGCAGTTCTTC. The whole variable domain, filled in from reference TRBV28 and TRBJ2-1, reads DVKVTQSSRYLVKRTGEKVFLECVQDMDHENMFWYRQDPGLGLRLIYFSYDVKMKEKGDIPEGYSVSREKKERFSLILESASTNQTSMYLCASSSPGGGKSEQFFGPGTRLTVL.

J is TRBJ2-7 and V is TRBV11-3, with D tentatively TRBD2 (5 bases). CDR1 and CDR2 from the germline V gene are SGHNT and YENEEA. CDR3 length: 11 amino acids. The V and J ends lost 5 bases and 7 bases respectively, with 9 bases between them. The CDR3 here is CASSKSGEQYF. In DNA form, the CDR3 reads TGTGCCAGCAGCAAAAGCGGTGAGCAGTACTTC.

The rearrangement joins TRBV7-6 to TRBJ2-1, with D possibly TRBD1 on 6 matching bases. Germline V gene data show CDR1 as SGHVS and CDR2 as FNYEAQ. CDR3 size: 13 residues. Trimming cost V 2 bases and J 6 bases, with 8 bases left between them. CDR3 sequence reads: CASSLSGVNEQFF. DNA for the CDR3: TGTGCCAGCAGCTTATCAGGGGTCAATGAGCAGTTCTTC.

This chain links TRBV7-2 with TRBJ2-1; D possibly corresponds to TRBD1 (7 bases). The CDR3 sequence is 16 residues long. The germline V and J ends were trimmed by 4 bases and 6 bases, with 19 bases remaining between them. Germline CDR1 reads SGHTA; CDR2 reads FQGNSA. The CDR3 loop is CASSSAGQLLFNEQFF. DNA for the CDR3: TGTGCCAGCAGCTCCGCGGGACAGTTGTTATTCAATGAGCAGTTCTTC.

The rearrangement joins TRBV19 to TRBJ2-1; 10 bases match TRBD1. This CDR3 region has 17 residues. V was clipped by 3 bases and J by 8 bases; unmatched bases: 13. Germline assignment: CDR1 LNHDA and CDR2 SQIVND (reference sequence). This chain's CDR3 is CASSIRRTGGWVDEQFF. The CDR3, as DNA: TGTGCCAGTAGTATTCGTAGGACAGGGGGTTGGGTGGATGAGCAGTTCTTC. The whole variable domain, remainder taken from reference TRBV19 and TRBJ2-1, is DGGITQSPKYLFRKEGQNVTLSCEQNLNHDAMYWYRQDPGQGLRLIYYSQIVNDFQKGDIAEGYSVSREKKESFPLTVTSAQKNPTAFYLCASSIRRTGGWVDEQFFGPGTRLTVL.

CDR3 loop: CASGTDRDETQYF. The CDR3 bases are TGTGCCAGCGGCACGGACAGGGACGAGACCCAGTACTTC. The gene calls are TRBV25-1 and TRBJ2-5; 8 bases match TRBD1. The CDR3 consists of 13 residues. With 8 bases clipped from V and 5 bases from J, the junction kept 7 bases outside the gene matches. Per the germline V gene, CDR1 is MGHDK and CDR2 is SYGVNS. The full variable domain, in which reference TRBV25-1 and TRBJ2-5 provide the parts outside the CDR3, is EADIYQTPRYLVIGTGKKITLECSQTMGHDKMYWYQQDPGMELHLIHYSYGVNSTEKGDLSSESTVSRIRTEHFPLTLESARPSHTSQYLCASGTDRDETQYFGPGTRLLVL.

The CDR3 nucleotides are TGTGCCAGCAGCTTAACAGGGGGCGCAGATACGCAGTATTTT. It is translated as CASSLTGGADTQYF. The chain employs TRBV7-2 and TRBJ2-3; 9 bases match TRBD1. The length of the CDR3 is 14 residues. In germline, CDR1 is SGHTA, CDR2 FQGNSA. The V segment lost 2 bases and the J segment 4 bases; nucleotides outside the gene matches: 1.

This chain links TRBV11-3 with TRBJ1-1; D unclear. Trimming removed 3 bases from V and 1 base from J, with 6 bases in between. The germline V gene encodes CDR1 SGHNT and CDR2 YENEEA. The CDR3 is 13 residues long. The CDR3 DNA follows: TGTGCCAGCAGCTTGTATAAGAACACTGAAGCTTTCTTT. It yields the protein CASSLYKNTEAFF.

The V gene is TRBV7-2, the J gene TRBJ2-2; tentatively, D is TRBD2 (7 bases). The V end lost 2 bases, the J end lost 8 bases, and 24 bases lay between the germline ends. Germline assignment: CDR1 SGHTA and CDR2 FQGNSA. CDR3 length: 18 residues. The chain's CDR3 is CASSLLGLAGASAGELFF. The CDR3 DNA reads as TGTGCCAGCAGCTTACTGGGGTTGGCGGGGGCATCGGCGGGGGAGCTGTTTTTT.

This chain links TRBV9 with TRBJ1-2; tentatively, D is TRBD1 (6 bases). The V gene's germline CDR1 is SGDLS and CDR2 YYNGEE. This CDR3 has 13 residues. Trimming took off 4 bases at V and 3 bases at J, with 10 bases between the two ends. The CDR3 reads CASSNRVYYGYTF. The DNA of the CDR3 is TGTGCCAGCAGCAACAGGGTATACTATGGCTACACCTTC.

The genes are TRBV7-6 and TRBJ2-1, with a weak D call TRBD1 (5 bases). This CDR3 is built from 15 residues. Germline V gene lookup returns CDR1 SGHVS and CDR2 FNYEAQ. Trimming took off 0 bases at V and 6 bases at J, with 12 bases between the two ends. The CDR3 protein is CASSLALAGINEQFF. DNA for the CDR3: TGTGCCAGCAGCTTAGCGTTGGCAGGGATCAATGAGCAGTTCTTC.

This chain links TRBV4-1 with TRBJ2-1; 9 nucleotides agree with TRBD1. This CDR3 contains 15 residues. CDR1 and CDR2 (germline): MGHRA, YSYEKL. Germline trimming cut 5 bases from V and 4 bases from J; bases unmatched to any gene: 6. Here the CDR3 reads CASSAPGTGYNEQFF. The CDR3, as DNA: TGCGCCAGCAGCGCCCCCGGGACAGGGTACAATGAGCAGTTCTTC.

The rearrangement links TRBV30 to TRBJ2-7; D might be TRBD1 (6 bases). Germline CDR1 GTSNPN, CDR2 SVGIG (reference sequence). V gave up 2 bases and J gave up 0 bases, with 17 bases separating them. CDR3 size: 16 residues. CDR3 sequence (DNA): TGTGCCTGGAGTCACAGATCCGGGACAACCTCCTACGAGCAGTACTTC. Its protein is CAWSHRSGTTSYEQYF.

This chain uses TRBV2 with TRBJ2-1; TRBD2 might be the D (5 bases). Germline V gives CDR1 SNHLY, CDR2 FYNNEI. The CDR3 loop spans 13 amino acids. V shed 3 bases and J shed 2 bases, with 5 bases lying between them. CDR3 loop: CASSEEAYNEQFF. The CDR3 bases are TGTGCCAGCAGTGAGGAGGCCTACAATGAGCAGTTCTTC.

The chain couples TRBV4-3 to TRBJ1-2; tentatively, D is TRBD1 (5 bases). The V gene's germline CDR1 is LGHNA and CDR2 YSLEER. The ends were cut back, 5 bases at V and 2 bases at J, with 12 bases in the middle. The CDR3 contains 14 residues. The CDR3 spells CASSGGWQNYGYTF. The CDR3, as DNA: TGCGCCAGCAGCGGGGGGTGGCAAAACTATGGCTACACCTTC.